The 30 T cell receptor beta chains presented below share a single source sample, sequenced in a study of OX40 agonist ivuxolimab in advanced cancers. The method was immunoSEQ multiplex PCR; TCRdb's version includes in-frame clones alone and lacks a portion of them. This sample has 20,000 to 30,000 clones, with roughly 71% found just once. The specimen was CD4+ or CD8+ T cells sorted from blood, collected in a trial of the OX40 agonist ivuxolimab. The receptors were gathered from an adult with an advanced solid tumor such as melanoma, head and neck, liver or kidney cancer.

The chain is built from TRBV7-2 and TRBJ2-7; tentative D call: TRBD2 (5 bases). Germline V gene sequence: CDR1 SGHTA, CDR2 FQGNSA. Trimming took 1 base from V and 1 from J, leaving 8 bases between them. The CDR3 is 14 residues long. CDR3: CASSLDGDSYEQYF. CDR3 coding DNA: TGTGCCAGCAGCTTAGACGGGGATTCCTACGAGCAGTACTTC. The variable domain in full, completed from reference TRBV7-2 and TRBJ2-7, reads GAGVSQSPSNKVTEKGKDVELRCDPISGHTALYWYRQSLGQGLEFLIYFQGNSAPDKSGLPSDRFSAERTGGSVSTLTIQRTQQEDSAVYLCASSLDGDSYEQYFGPGTRLTVT.

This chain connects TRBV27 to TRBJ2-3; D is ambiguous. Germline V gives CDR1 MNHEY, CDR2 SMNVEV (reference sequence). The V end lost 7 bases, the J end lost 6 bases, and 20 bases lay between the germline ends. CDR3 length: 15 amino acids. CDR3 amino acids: CASNSLSALGDTQYF. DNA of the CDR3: TGTGCCAGCAACTCCTTAAGCGCGCTCGGGGATACGCAGTATTTT.

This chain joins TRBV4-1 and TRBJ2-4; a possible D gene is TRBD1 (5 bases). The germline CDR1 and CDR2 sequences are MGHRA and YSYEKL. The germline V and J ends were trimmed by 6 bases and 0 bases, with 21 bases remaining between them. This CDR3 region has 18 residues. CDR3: CASREGAGMKIAKNIQYF. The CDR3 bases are TGCGCCAGCAGGGAAGGGGCAGGGATGAAAATAGCCAAAAACATTCAGTACTTC.

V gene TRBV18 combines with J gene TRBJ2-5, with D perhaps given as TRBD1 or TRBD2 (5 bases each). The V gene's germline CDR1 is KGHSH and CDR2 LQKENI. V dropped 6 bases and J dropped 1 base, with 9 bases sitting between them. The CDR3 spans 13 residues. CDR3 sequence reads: CASSRDAQETQYF. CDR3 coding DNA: TGTGCCAGCTCCCGGGACGCCCAAGAGACCCAGTACTTC.

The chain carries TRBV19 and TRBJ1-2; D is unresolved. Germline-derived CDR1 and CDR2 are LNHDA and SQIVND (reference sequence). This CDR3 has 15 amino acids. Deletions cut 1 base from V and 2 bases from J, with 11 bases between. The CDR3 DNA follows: TGTGCCAGTAGTATAGGTCCCGGAGGGAACTATGGCTACACCTTC. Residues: CASSIGPGGNYGYTF. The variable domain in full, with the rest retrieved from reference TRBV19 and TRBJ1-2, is DGGITQSPKYLFRKEGQNVTLSCEQNLNHDAMYWYRQDPGQGLRLIYYSQIVNDFQKGDIAEGYSVSREKKESFPLTVTSAQKNPTAFYLCASSIGPGGNYGYTFGSGTRLTVV.

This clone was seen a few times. This CDR3 is CSGGQGEATDTQYF. As DNA, the CDR3 is TGCAGCGGGGGACAGGGTGAGGCCACAGATACGCAGTATTTT. The chain links TRBV29-1 to TRBJ2-3; 9 nucleotides align to TRBD1. Looked up from germline, CDR1 is SQVTM and CDR2 is ANQGSEA. J gave up 2 bases and V 7 bases, and 7 bases lay outside the gene matches. This CDR3 is 14 amino acids long.

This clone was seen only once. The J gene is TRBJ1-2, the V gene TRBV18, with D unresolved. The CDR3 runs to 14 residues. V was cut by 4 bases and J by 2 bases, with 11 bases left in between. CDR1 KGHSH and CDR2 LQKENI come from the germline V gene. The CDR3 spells CASSLNPGNYGYTF. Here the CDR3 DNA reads TGTGCCAGCTCACTCAATCCGGGGAACTATGGCTACACCTTC.

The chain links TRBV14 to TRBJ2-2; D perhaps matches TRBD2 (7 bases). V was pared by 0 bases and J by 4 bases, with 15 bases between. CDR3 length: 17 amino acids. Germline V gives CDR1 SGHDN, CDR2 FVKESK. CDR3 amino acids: CASSQDFRGARTGELFF. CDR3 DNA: TGTGCCAGCAGCCAAGATTTTCGGGGGGCGCGCACCGGGGAGCTGTTTTTT.

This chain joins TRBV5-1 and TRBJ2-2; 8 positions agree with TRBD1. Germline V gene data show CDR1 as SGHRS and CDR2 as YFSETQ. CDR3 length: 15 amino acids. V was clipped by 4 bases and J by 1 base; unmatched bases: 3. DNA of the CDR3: TGCGCCAGCAGCCCCGGACAGGGGAACACCGGGGAGCTGTTTTTT. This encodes CASSPGQGNTGELFF.

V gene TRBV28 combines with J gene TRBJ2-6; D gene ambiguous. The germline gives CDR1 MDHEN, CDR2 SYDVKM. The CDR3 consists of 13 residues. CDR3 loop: CASLTAGANVLTF. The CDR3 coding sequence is TGTGCGAGCTTAACCGCTGGGGCCAACGTCCTGACTTTC.

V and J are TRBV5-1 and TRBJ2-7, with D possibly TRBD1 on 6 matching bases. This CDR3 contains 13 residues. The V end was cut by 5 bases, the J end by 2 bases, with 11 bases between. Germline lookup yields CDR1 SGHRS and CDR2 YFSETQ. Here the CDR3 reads CASRAGVAYEQYF. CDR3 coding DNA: TGCGCCAGCAGGGCAGGGGTGGCCTACGAGCAGTACTTC.

CDR3 protein: CASIREGTGANVLTF. CDR3 nucleotides: TGTGCCAGCATTCGCGAGGGAACTGGGGCCAACGTCCTGACTTTC. The V call is TRBV2, the J call TRBJ2-6, with D possibly matching TRBD2 (5 bases). Trimming took off 7 bases at V and 2 bases at J, with 12 bases between the two ends. This CDR3 has 15 residues. The V gene's germline CDR1 is SNHLY and CDR2 FYNNEI. The full variable domain, rest sourced from reference TRBV2 and TRBJ2-6, is EPEVTQTPSHQVTQMGQEVILRCVPISNHLYFYWYRQILGQKVEFLVSFYNNEISEKSEIFDDQFSVERPDGSNFTLKIRSTKLEDSAMYFCASIREGTGANVLTFGAGSRLTVL.

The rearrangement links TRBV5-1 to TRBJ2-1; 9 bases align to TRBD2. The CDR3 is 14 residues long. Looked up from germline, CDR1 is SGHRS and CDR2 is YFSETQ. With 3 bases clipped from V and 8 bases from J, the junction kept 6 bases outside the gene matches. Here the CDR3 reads CASSWFSGSDEQFF. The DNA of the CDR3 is TGCGCCAGCAGCTGGTTTAGCGGGAGTGATGAGCAGTTCTTC.

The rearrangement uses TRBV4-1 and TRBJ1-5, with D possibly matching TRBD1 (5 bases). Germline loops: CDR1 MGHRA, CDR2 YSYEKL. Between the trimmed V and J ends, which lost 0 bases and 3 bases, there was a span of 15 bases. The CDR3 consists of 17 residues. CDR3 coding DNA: TGCGCCAGCAGCCAAGATTCCACCGCAGGGCTCAATCAGCCCCAGCATTTT. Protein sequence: CASSQDSTAGLNQPQHF.

The CDR3 region is CASSLPGQGSGEAFF. The DNA for the CDR3 is TGTGCCAGCAGTTTACCGGGACAGGGGAGCGGTGAAGCTTTCTTT. This chain uses TRBV28 with TRBJ1-1; 10 bases line up with TRBD1. Trimming at V came to 2 bases and at J to 7 bases, leaving 7 bases not matched to a gene. The germline CDR1 and CDR2 sequences are MDHEN and SYDVKM. CDR3 length: 15 amino acids. The variable domain in full, with the rest retrieved from reference TRBV28 and TRBJ1-1, is DVKVTQSSRYLVKRTGEKVFLECVQDMDHENMFWYRQDPGLGLRLIYFSYDVKMKEKGDIPEGYSVSREKKERFSLILESASTNQTSMYLCASSLPGQGSGEAFFGQGTRLTVV.

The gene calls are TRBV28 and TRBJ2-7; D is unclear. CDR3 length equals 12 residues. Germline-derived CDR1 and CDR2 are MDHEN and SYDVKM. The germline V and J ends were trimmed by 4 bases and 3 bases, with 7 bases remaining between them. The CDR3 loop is CASSSPIYEQYF. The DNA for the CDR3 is TGTGCCAGCAGTTCCCCCATCTACGAGCAGTACTTC.

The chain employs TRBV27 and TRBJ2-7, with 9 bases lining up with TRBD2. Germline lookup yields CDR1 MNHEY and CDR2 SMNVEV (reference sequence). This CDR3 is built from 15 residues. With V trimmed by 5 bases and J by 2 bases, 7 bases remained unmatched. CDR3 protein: CASSSLSGRTYEQYF. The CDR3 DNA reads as TGTGCCAGCAGTAGCCTTAGCGGGAGAACCTACGAGCAGTACTTC.

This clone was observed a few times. The CDR3 nucleotides are TGTGCCAGCAGCCACCTCCAGGGGGACAGTTGGGATCAGCCCCAGCATTTT. Protein sequence: CASSHLQGDSWDQPQHF. V and J are TRBV4-2 and TRBJ1-5; 7 nucleotides agree with TRBD1. V was pared by 3 bases and J by 5 bases, with 13 bases of the junction left unmatched. There are 17 residues in the CDR3. Germline loops: CDR1 LGHNA, CDR2 YNFKEQ.

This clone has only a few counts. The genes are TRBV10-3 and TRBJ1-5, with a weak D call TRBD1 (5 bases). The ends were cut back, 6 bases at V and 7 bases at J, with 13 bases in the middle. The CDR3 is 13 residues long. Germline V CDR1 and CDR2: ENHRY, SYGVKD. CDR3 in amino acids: CAIRGGDGQPQHF. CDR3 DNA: TGTGCCATCAGAGGTGGGGACGGGCAGCCCCAGCATTTT.

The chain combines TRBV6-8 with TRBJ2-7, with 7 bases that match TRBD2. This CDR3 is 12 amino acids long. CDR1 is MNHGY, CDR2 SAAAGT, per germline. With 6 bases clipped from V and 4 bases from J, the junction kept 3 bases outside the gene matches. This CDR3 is CASRGGRYEQYF. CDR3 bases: TGTGCCAGCAGGGGAGGGAGGTACGAGCAGTACTTC.

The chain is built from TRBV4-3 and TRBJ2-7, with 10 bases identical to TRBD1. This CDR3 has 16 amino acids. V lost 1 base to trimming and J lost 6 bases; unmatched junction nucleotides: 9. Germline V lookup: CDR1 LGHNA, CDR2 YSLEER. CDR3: CASSQGSGTGVAEQYF. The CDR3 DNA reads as TGCGCCAGCAGCCAAGGAAGCGGGACAGGGGTCGCCGAGCAGTACTTC.

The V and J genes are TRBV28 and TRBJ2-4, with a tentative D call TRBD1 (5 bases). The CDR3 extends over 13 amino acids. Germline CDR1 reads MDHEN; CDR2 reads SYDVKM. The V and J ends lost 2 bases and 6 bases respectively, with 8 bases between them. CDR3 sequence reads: CASSLPGRNIQYF. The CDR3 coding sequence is TGTGCCAGCAGTTTACCAGGGCGAAACATTCAGTACTTC.

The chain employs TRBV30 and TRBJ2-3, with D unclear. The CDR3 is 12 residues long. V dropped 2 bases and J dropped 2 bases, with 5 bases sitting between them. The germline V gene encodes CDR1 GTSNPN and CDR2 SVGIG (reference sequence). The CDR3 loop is CAWSPTTDTQYF. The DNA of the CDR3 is TGTGCCTGGAGTCCGACCACAGATACGCAGTATTTT.

The CDR3 nucleotides read TGTGCCAGCAGCTTAGGACAGGCTCGAGGGGTTCAGTACTTC. This sequence encodes CASSLGQARGVQYF. The V and J genes are TRBV7-2 and TRBJ2-4; weak D call: TRBD1 (6 bases). Germline values: CDR1 SGHTA, CDR2 FQGNSA. The CDR3 consists of 14 residues. Trimming cost V 1 base and J 11 bases, with 15 bases left between them.

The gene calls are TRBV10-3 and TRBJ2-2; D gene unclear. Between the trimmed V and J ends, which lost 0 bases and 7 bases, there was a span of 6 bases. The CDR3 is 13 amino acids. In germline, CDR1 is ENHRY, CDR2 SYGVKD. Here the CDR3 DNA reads TGTGCCATCAGTGAGTCGAATAGCGGGGAGCTGTTTTTT. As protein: CAISESNSGELFF.

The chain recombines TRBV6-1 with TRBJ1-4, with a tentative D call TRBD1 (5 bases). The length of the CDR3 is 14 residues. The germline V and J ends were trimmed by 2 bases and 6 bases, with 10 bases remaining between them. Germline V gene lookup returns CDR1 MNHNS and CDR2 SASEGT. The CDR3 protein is CASSEQGRDEKLFF. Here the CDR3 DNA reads TGTGCCAGCAGTGAACAGGGACGGGATGAAAAACTGTTTTTT.

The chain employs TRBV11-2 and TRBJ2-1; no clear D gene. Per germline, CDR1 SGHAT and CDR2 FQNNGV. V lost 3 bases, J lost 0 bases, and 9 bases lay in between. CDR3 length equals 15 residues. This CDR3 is CASSFSESSYNEQFF. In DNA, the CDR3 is TGTGCCAGCAGCTTTTCCGAGAGCTCCTACAATGAGCAGTTCTTC.

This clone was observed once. CDR3 loop: CATNRDRGGYTEAFF. For the CDR3, the DNA is TGTGCCACAAACCGGGACAGGGGAGGGTACACTGAAGCTTTCTTT. V and J are TRBV15 and TRBJ1-1; 10 bases match TRBD1. V trimming: 9 bases; J trimming: 3 bases; junction bases outside the gene matches: 10. Germline V gives CDR1 LNHNV, CDR2 YYDKDF (reference sequence). The CDR3 covers 15 residues.

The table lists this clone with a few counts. CDR3 in DNA: TGTGCCAGCTCACCGAGGGACAGCAATTTTAGAAATTCACCCCTCCACTTT. Translated, it gives CASSPRDSNFRNSPLHF. The chain links TRBV18 to TRBJ1-6; 7 bases fit TRBD1. Germline V CDR1 and CDR2: KGHSH, LQKENI. The ends lost 3 bases at V and 7 bases at J; junction bases unmatched: 12. CDR3 length: 17 amino acids.

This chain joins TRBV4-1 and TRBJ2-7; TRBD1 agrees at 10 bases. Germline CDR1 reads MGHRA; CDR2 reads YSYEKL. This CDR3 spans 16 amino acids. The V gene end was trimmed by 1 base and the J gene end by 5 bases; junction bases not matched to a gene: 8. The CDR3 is CASSQASGQGSDEQYF. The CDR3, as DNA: TGCGCCAGCAGCCAAGCATCGGGACAGGGGTCGGACGAGCAGTACTTC.